The rows below give T cell receptor beta chains drawn from one sample of a study of beta chain features in type 1 diabetes. Generated by immunoSEQ multiplex PCR, the TCRdb table keeps only in-frame clones and is missing some. The sample holds about 130,000 clones, nearly 9.5% seen once. Sequenced: central memory CD4+ T cells from blood. The source of these receptors is a man between 18 and 35 years old in good health. The CDR3 runs from the conserved cysteine through the conserved F or W. The D gene is left open where the match is weak. A row's size may be missing; if present it is once, few, many or a size class.

J,D,V,size,CDR3,DNA
TRBJ2-3,TRBD2,TRBV25-1,-,CASSEAGGLGDTQYF,TGTGCCAGCAGTGAAGCGGGGGGGCTCGGGGATACGCAGTATTTT
TRBJ1-1,-,TRBV5-4,-,CATEELNTEAFF,TGTGCCACCGAGGAGCTGAACACTGAAGCTTTCTTT
TRBJ2-7,-,TRBV7-9,-,CASIKAGTNYEQYF,TGTGCCAGCATCAAGGCCGGGACAAACTACGAGCAGTACTTC
TRBJ1-5,TRBD1,TRBV19,-,CASSDRDSNQPQHF,TGTGCCAGTAGTGACAGGGATAGCAATCAGCCCCAGCATTTT
TRBJ2-7,-,TRBV2,few,CASDDSGLHEQYF,TGTGCCAGCGACGACTCAGGGTTGCACGAGCAGTACTTC
TRBJ1-6,TRBD1,TRBV9,few,CASSPWTGGNSPLHF,TGTGCCAGCAGCCCCTGGACAGGGGGGAATTCACCCCTCCACTTT
TRBJ2-1,TRBD2,TRBV5-4,-,CASSQLSGSLNEQFF,TGTGCCAGCAGCCAGCTTAGCGGGAGCCTCAATGAGCAGTTCTTC
TRBJ1-4,-,TRBV14,few,CASSEHGTSNEKLFF,TGTGCCAGCAGCGAACACGGGACATCTAATGAAAAACTGTTTTTT
TRBJ2-5,-,TRBV6-6,-,CASGGLQETQYF,TGTGCCAGCGGGGGCTTACAAGAGACCCAGTACTTC
TRBJ1-5,-,TRBV1,-,CTSSQQGRKQPQHF,TGCACCAGCAGCCAACAGGGGCGAAAGCAGCCCCAGCATTTT
TRBJ2-2,TRBD1,TRBV7-8,few,CASSREGRGRNTGELFF,TGTGCCAGCAGTCGAGAGGGCAGGGGGCGAAACACCGGGGAGCTGTTTTTT
TRBJ2-5,-,TRBV7-2,few,CASSLGVTGTAVETQYF,TGTGCCAGCAGCTTAGGGGTTACAGGGACGGCCGTAGAGACCCAGTACTTC
TRBJ2-3,-,TRBV9,-,CASSVVGLAPDTQYF,TGTGCCAGCAGCGTAGTGGGACTCGCTCCAGATACGCAGTATTTT
TRBJ1-2,-,TRBV27,few,CASSLTSPGENYGYTF,TGTGCCAGCAGTCTAACATCGCCAGGGGAAAACTATGGCTACACCTTC
TRBJ1-2,-,TRBV7-2,few,CASSLEPGSGYGYTF,TGTGCCAGCAGCTTAGAACCAGGGTCCGGCTATGGCTACACCTTC
TRBJ2-6,-,TRBV7-3,-,CASSLGSGAGANVLTF,TGTGCCAGCAGCTTAGGTTCAGGGGCTGGGGCCAACGTCCTGACTTTC
TRBJ2-1,TRBD1,TRBV6-5,few,CASTNRQGARQFF,TGTGCCAGCACCAACCGACAGGGGGCTCGGCAGTTCTTC
TRBJ1-6,-,TRBV6-5,many,CASSYYPGKNSPLHF,TGTGCCAGCAGTTACTATCCAGGGAAGAATTCACCCCTCCACTTT
TRBJ2-1,-,TRBV11-3,-,CASSFSGVSEQFF,TGTGCCAGCAGCTTTTCAGGCGTGAGTGAGCAGTTCTTC
TRBJ2-1,-,TRBV10-3,few,CAISESGIYNEQFF,TGTGCCATCAGTGAATCAGGGATTTACAATGAGCAGTTCTTC
TRBJ2-1,TRBD2,TRBV5-6,few,CASSSGPSSYNEQFF,TGTGCCAGCAGTAGCGGGCCTAGCTCCTACAATGAGCAGTTCTTC
TRBJ2-7,-,TRBV25-1,-,CASSYPTPGSEQYF,TGTGCCAGCAGTTACCCCACCCCCGGTAGCGAGCAGTACTTC
TRBJ1-2,-,TRBV7-2,-,CASSTRQLTNYGYTF,TGTGCCAGCAGCACCCGACAGTTGACTAACTATGGCTACACCTTC
TRBJ2-1,-,TRBV5-4,-,CASSLGTGYYNEQFF,TGTGCCAGCAGCTTAGGAACAGGTTACTACAATGAGCAGTTCTTC
TRBJ2-3,TRBD1,TRBV7-2,few,CASTEQGALTDTQYF,TGTGCCAGCACAGAACAGGGGGCATTAACAGATACGCAGTATTTT
TRBJ2-5,TRBD1,TRBV28,few,CASSGQALLSDPLGEQYF,TGTGCCAGCAGTGGACAGGCACTTCTGTCCGACCCCTTGGGGGAGCAGTACTTC
TRBJ2-4,-,TRBV5-1,-,CASSLTGLAMNIQYF,TGCGCCAGCAGCTTGACGGGACTCGCCATGAACATTCAGTACTTC
TRBJ1-2,-,TRBV6-6,few,CASSYEWTVVGYTF,TGTGCCAGCAGTTACGAGTGGACAGTAGTCGGCTACACCTTC
TRBJ2-7,-,TRBV7-2,-,CASSKTETYEQYF,TGTGCCAGCAGCAAGACAGAGACCTACGAGCAGTACTTC
TRBJ2-5,TRBD1,TRBV6-5,-,CASRTGRYQETQYF,TGTGCCAGCAGGACAGGGCGCTATCAAGAGACCCAGTACTTC
TRBJ2-3,TRBD2,TRBV7-2,few,CASSFRGGAGDTQYF,TGTGCCAGCAGCTTCCGCGGGGGGGCGGGCGATACGCAGTATTTT
TRBJ1-5,TRBD1,TRBV11-2,few,CASSLRDRDQPQHF,TGTGCCAGCAGCCTCCGGGACAGGGATCAGCCCCAGCATTTT
TRBJ1-5,TRBD1,TRBV18,few,CASSLNGQGIGQPQHF,TGTGCCAGCTCTCTTAACGGACAGGGGATAGGTCAGCCCCAGCATTTT
TRBJ1-2,-,TRBV5-6,-,CASSRGQYGGYTF,TGTGCCAGCAGCCGGGGTCAATATGGTGGCTACACCTTC
TRBJ1-1,-,TRBV2,-,CASSEAGTFRTEAFF,TGTGCCAGCAGTGAAGCGGGGACATTTAGGACTGAAGCTTTCTTT
TRBJ2-2,TRBD1,TRBV5-1,few,CASSSGTGGAVGELFF,TGCGCCAGCAGCTCCGGGACAGGGGGCGCGGTCGGGGAGCTGTTTTTT
TRBJ1-2,-,TRBV27,-,CASSLKGRGYGYTF,TGTGCCAGCAGTTTAAAAGGCAGGGGCTATGGCTACACCTTC
TRBJ2-2,-,TRBV4-3,few,CASSQEQGTNTGELFF,TGCGCCAGCAGCCAAGAGCAGGGAACGAACACCGGGGAGCTGTTTTTT
TRBJ1-4,-,TRBV25-1,few,CASNDRGANEKLFF,TGTGCCAGCAACGACCGGGGGGCTAATGAAAAACTGTTTTTT
TRBJ2-5,TRBD2,TRBV5-1,-,CASSHGTSGQETQYF,TGCGCCAGCAGCCACGGGACTAGCGGCCAAGAGACCCAGTACTTC
TRBJ1-4,-,TRBV6-1,few,CASSPPPATNEKLFF,TGTGCCAGCAGCCCGCCCCCGGCAACTAATGAAAAACTGTTTTTT
TRBJ2-3,TRBD2,TRBV5-4,few,CASSGGGARDTQYF,TGTGCCAGCAGCGGCGGGGGGGCGAGAGATACGCAGTATTTT
TRBJ2-7,TRBD1,TRBV30,-,CAWSADRDEQYF,TGTGCCTGGAGTGCCGACAGGGACGAGCAGTACTTC
TRBJ1-1,-,TRBV11-2,-,CASSLARERAFF,TGTGCCAGCAGCTTAGCTCGGGAGAGGGCTTTCTTT
TRBJ2-3,-,TRBV19,few,CASSLREADTQYF,TGTGCCAGTAGTCTCAGAGAGGCGGATACGCAGTATTTT
TRBJ1-2,-,TRBV5-4,-,CASSLVGGANGYTF,TGTGCCAGCAGCTTGGTTGGGGGGGCAAATGGCTACACCTTC
TRBJ2-3,-,TRBV7-3,few,CASSLSGRWGADTQYF,TGTGCCAGCAGCTTATCCGGAAGGTGGGGGGCAGATACGCAGTATTTT
TRBJ2-1,-,TRBV5-1,many,CASSLGLAAEGEQFF,TGCGCCAGCAGCTTGGGACTGGCAGCGGAGGGGGAGCAGTTCTTC
TRBJ1-6,-,TRBV28,-,CASLTNRELNSPLHF,TGTGCCAGCCTCACAAACAGGGAGCTTAATTCACCCCTCCACTTT